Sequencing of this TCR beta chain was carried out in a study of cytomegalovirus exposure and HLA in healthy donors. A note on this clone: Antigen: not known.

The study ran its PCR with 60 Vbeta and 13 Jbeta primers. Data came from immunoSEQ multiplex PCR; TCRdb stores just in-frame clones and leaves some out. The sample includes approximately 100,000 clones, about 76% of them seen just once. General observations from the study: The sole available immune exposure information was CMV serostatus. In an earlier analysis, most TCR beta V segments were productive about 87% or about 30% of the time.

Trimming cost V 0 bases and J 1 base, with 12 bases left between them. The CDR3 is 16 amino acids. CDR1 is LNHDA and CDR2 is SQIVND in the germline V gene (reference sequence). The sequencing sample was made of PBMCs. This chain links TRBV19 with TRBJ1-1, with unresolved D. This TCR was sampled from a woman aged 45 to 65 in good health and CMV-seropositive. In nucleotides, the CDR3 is TGTGCCAGTAGTATAGATACGGGAACGGGGAACACTGAAGCTTTCTTT. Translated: CASSIDTGTGNTEAFF. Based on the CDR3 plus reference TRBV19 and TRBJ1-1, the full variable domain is DGGITQSPKYLFRKEGQNVTLSCEQNLNHDAMYWYRQDPGQGLRLIYYSQIVNDFQKGDIAEGYSVSREKKESFPLTVTSAQKNPTAFYLCASSIDTGTGNTEAFFGQGTRLTVV.